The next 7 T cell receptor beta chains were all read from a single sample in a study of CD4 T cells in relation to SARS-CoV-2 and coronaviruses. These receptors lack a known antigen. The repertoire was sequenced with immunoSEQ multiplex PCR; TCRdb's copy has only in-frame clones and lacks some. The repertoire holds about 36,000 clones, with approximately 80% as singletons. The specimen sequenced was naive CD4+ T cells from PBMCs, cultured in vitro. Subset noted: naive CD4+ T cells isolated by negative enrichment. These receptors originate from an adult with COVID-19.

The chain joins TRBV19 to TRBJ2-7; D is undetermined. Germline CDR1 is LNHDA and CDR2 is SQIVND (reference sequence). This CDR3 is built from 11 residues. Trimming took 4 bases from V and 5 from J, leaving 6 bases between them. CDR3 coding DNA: TGTGCCAGTAGTAACATGGACGAGCAGTACTTC. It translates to CASSNMDEQYF. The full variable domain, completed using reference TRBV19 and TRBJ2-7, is DGGITQSPKYLFRKEGQNVTLSCEQNLNHDAMYWYRQDPGQGLRLIYYSQIVNDFQKGDIAEGYSVSREKKESFPLTVTSAQKNPTAFYLCASSNMDEQYFGPGTRLTVT.

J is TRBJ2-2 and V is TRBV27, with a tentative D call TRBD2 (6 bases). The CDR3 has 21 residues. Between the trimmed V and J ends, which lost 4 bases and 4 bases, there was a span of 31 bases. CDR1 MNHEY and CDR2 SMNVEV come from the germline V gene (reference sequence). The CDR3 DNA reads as TGTGCCAGCAGTTATTTTTCCACGGGGGAGTGGGGCGAGACTGGCACCGGGGAGCTGTTTTTT. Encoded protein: CASSYFSTGEWGETGTGELFF.

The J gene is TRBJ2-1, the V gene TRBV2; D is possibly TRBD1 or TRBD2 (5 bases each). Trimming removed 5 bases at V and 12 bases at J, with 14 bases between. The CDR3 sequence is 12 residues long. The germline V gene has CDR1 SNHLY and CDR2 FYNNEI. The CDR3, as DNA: TGTGCCAGCAGTTTGTACGGGGCTAGGCAGTTCTTC. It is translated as CASSLYGARQFF.

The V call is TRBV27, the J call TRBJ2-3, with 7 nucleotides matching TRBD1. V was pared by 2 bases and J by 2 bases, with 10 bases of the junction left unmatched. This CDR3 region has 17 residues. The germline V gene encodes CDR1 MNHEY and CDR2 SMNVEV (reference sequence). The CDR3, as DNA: TGTGCCAGCAGTTTAAGGACAGGCATAACGCACACAGATACGCAGTATTTT. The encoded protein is CASSLRTGITHTDTQYF.

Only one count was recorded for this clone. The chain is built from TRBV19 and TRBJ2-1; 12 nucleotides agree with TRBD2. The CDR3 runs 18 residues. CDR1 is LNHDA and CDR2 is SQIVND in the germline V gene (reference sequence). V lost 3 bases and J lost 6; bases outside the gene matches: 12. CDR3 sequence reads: CASSMELAGGPAANEQFF. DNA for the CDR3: TGTGCCAGTAGTATGGAACTAGCGGGAGGCCCCGCGGCCAATGAGCAGTTCTTC.

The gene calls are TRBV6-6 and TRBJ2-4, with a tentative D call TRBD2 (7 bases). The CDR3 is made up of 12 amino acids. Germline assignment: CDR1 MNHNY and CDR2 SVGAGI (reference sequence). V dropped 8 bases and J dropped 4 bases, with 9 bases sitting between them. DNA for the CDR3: TGTGCCAGCGGGAGGGGGAAAAACATTCAGTACTTC. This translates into CASGRGKNIQYF.

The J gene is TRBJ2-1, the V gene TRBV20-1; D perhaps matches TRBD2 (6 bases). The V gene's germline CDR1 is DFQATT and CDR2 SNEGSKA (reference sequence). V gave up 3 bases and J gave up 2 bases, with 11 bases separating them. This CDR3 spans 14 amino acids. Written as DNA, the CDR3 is TGCAGTGCTAGTTCGCGGGATGCCTACAATGAGCAGTTCTTC. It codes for CSASSRDAYNEQFF.